This TCR beta chain stems from a study of a mutant IDH1 vaccine in newly diagnosed glioma. Looking at the study overall: In weeks 1, 3, 5, 7, 11, 15, 19 and 23, patients were immunized, eight times in all. Previous care, which was radiotherapy, temozolomide, or both, most often involved both.

The CDR3 sequence is 18 residues long. Germline-derived CDR1 and CDR2 are SGHDN and FVKESK. V was clipped by 3 bases and J by 1 base, with 19 bases between them. TCRdb's copy holds only in-frame clones and misses some; the assay was immunoSEQ multiplex PCR. Among 25,000 to 30,000 clones listed, approximately 80% were seen once. With respect to this clone: Its target is unknown.

Time point noted: week 5, during vaccination. Doses comprised 300 ug of mutant IDH1 20-mer peptide each, plus topical imiquimod. This sequence was found in a man in his forties with glioma. Some clones in this sample may be carry-over from other donors' samples. The gene calls are TRBV14 and TRBJ2-1; D possibly corresponds to TRBD1 (8 bases). Specimen: PBMCs, collected from a glioma patient whose treatment included an IDH1 peptide vaccine. CDR3 DNA: TGTGCCAGCAGCCAGCCCGACTACAGGGGGGGATCCTACAATGAGCAGTTCTTC. Amino acids: CASSQPDYRGGSYNEQFF.